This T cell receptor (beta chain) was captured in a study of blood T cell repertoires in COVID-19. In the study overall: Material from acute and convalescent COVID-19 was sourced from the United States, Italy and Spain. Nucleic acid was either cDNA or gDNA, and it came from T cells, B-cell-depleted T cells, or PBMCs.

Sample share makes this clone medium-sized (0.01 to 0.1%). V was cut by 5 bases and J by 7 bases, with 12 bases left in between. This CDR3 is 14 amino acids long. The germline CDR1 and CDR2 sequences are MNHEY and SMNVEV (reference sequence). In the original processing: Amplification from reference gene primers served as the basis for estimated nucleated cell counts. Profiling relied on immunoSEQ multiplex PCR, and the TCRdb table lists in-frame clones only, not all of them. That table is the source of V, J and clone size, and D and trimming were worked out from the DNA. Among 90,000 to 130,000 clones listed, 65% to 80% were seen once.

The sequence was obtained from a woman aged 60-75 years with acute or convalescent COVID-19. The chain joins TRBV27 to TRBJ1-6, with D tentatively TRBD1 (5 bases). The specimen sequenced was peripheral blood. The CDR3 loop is CASSVGTPNSPLHF. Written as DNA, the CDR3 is TGTGCCAGCAGTGTCGGGACTCCGAATTCACCCCTCCACTTT.